This T cell receptor (beta chain) appears in the sequencing data of a study of vaccination and CD4 T cells after COVID-19. Across the whole study: Cultures designated as controls were supplied with a CEFX pool, an HIV-1 Nef pool, or no peptide.

Trimming removed 5 bases from V and 0 bases from J; junction bases left unmatched: 5. Germline CDR1 reads DFQATT; CDR2 reads SNEGSKA (reference sequence). The CDR3 is 14 amino acids. The Oncomine TCR Beta short-read assay sequenced DNA from cultured CD4+ T cells. TCRdb used MiXCR to reprocess the PCR reads, holding one entry per CDR3 protein. The table has some 14,000 distinct CDR3 sequences, roughly 30% seen once; the top ten hold roughly 12%. Noted treatment: approximately 9-day PBMC culture with coronavirus spike peptide pools or control peptides (ViraFEST assay). In the case of this clonotype: The target antigen is unknown.

This TCR derives from a human donor who had recovered from COVID-19. This chain connects TRBV20-1 to TRBJ2-3, with TRBD2 identical over 7 bases. Specimen: CD4+ T cells from blood, cultured in vitro. The CDR3 loop reads CSAGGGGSTDTQYF. The CDR3 bases are TGCAGTGCTGGTGGCGGGGGAAGCACAGATACGCAGTATTTT.